This T cell receptor (beta chain) was recorded in a study of T cell responses to AZD1222 COVID-19 vaccine. The count of this clone is one. Antigen unknown. Using immunoSEQ multiplex PCR, the repertoire was profiled, and TCRdb retains in-frame clones only, with some absent. The repertoire holds 25,000 to 30,000 clones, approximately 92% seen once, with around 8.9% in the top ten. Study-level findings and limits: The span of vaccine-associated CD4 TCRs extended across spike, with dominance at 160-218 and 743-854. Unmutated variant regions are reportedly the target of nearly half of TCRs that are spike-specific. Just a handful of people given AZD1222 tested seropositive at baseline. The repertoires were collected only after the peak T cell response.

The sample here was peripheral blood, taken 28 days after the second AZD1222 dose. This clonotype was obtained from an adult who received the AZD1222 COVID-19 vaccine.

CDR3 DNA: TGTGCCAGTAGTATAACCGCGGGCAACCCCCAGCATTTT. Residues: CASSITAGNPQHF. The genes are TRBV19 and TRBJ1-5; no definite D call. The V gene lost 2 bases and the J gene lost 10 bases, with 12 bases spanning the gap. This CDR3 region has 13 residues. Germline CDR1 and CDR2: LNHDA and SQIVND (reference sequence).